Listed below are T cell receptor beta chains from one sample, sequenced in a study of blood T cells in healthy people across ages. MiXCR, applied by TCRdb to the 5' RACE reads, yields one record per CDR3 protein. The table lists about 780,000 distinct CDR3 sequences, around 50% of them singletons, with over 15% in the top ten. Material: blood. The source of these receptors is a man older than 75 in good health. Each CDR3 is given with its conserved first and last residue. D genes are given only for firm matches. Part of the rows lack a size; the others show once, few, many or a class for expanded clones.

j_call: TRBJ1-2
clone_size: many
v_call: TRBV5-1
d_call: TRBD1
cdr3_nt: TGCGCCAGCAGCGTCGGACAGGGAGGAGGCTATGGCTACACCTTC
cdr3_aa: CASSVGQGGGYGYTF

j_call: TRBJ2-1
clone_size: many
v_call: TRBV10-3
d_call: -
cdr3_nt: TGTGCCATCAGTGGAGCCTCGGAGCAGTTCTTC
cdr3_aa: CAISGASEQFF

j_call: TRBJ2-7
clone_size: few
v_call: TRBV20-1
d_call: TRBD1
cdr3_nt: TGCAGTGCTCGTGGACAGGGCGGCTACTCCTACGAGCAGTACTTC
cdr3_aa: CSARGQGGYSYEQYF

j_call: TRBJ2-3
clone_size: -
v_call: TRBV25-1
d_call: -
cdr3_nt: TGTGCCAGCAGTTTAGGAGGGGTGGACCCAGATACGCAGTATTTT
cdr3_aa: CASSLGGVDPDTQYF

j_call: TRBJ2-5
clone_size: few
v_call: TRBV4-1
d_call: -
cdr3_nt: TGCGCCAGCAGCCAACGGACCCCCGGAGGGGGGGAGACCCAGTACTTC
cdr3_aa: CASSQRTPGGGETQYF

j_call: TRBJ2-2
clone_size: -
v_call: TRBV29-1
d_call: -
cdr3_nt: TGCAGCGGGGGACAGAACACCGGGGAGCTGTTTTTT
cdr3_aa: CSGGQNTGELFF

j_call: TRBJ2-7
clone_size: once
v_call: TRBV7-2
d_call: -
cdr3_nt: TGTGCCAGCAGCTTAGCGCAGGGGCCCTACAATGAGCAGTACTTC
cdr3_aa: CASSLAQGPYNEQYF

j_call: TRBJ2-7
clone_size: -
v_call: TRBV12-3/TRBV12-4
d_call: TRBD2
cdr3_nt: TGTGCCAGCAGTCTCGGACTAGCGGGAATTTCCTACGAGCAGTACTTC
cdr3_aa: CASSLGLAGISYEQYF

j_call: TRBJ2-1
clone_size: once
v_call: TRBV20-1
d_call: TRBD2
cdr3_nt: TGCAGTGCTAGAGAGCTAACTAGCGGGAGAGATGAGCAGTTCTTC
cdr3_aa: CSARELTSGRDEQFF

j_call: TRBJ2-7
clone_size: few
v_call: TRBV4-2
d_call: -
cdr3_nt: TGTGCCAGCAGCCCAAGGAGCTCGGGGGGCGTAGGGGCCAGCGAGCAGTACTTC
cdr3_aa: CASSPRSSGGVGASEQYF

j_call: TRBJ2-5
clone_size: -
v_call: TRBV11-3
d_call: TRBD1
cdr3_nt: TGTGCCACTGCCCCCCGGGACAGGGGGCAACTCTCCGGAGAGACCCAGTACTTC
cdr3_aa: CATAPRDRGQLSGETQYF

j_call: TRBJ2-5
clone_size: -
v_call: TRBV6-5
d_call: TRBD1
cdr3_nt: TGTGCCAGCAAAACGGGACAGGGCTTTGGCCAGACCCAGTACTTC
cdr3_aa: CASKTGQGFGQTQYF

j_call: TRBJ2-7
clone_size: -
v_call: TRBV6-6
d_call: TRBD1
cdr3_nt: TGTGCCAGCAGTTACTCCGACAGGGACTACGAGCAGTACTTC
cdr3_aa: CASSYSDRDYEQYF

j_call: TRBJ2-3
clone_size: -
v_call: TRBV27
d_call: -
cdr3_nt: TGTGCCAGCAGCTCCGTTGGGGTAACAGATACGCAGTATTTT
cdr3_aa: CASSSVGVTDTQYF

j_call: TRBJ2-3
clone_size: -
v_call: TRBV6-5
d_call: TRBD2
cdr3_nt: TGTGCCAGCAGACGAAGCGGGAGTGGCACAGATACGCAGTATTTT
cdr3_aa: CASRRSGSGTDTQYF

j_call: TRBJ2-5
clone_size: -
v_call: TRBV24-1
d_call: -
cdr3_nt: TGTGCCACCAGTGAGCCTGAAAGGGAGACCCAGTACTTC
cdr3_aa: CATSEPERETQYF

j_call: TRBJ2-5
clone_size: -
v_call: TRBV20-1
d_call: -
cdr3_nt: TGCAGTGCTAGGACACATACGGACCAAGAGACCCAGTACTTC
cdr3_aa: CSARTHTDQETQYF

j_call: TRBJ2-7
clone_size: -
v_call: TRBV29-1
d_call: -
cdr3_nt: TGCAGCGTTGGGTCGGCCTACGAGCAGTACTTC
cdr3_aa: CSVGSAYEQYF

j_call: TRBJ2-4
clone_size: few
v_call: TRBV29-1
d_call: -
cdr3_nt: TGCAGCGCCGGGGGGACAGGAAAAAACATTCAGTACTTC
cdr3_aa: CSAGGTGKNIQYF

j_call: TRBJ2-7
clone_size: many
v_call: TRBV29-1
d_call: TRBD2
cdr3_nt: TGCAGCGTTGAACTGGGACTAGCGGGTGACTCCTACGAGCAGTACTTC
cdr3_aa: CSVELGLAGDSYEQYF

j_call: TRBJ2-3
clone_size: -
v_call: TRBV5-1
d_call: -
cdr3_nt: TGCGCCAGCAGCTTGACAACCGTTAGTTCAGATACGCAGTATTTT
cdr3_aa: CASSLTTVSSDTQYF

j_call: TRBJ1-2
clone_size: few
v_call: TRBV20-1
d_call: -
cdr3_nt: TGCAGTGCTAGATCCTGGGAGGACAAACAGGGCTACACCTTC
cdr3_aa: CSARSWEDKQGYTF

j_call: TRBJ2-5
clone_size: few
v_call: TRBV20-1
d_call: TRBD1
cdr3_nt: TGCAGTGCTACGACAGGGGCGGAGACCCAGTACTTC
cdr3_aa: CSATTGAETQYF

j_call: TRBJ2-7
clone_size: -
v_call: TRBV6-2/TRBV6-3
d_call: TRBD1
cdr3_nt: TGTGCCAGCAGCCCCACCGGGACAGGGTCCTACGAGCAGTACTTC
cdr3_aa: CASSPTGTGSYEQYF

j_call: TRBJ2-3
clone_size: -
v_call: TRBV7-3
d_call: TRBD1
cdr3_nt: TGTGCCAGCAGCCTAAGGGGGGACAGGGGAAGAGATACGCAGTATTTT
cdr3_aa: CASSLRGDRGRDTQYF

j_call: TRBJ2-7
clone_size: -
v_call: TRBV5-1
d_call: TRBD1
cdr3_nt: TGCGCCAGCAGCTCCCTTCGACAGGGGGCGGCGGACAATGAGCAGTACTTC
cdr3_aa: CASSSLRQGAADNEQYF

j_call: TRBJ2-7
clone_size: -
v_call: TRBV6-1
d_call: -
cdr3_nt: TGTGCCAGCCTTAGTAGGGCTAGCGAGTACTACGAGCAGTACTTC
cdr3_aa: CASLSRASEYYEQYF

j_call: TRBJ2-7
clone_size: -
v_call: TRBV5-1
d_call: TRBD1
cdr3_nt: TGCGCCAGCAGCTCGGGACAGGGTTTAGACGTTCAGTACTTC
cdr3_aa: CASSSGQGLDVQYF

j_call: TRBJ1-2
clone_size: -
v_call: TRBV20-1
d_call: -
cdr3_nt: TGCAGTGCTCCTAACAGGAAAAACTATGGCTACACCTTC
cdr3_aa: CSAPNRKNYGYTF

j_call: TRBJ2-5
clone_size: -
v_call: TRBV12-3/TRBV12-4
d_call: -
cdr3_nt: TGTGCCAGCAGCCTTCGGGCCCTGCGGGGTGAGACCCAGTACTTC
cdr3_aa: CASSLRALRGETQYF

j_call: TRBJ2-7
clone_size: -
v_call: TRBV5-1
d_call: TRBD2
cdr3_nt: TGCGCCAGCAGCTCGGGACTAGCGGAAATGTACGAGCAGTACTTC
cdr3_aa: CASSSGLAEMYEQYF

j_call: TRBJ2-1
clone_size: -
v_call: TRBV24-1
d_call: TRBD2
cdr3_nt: TGTGCCACCAGTGACCGGGGGGGCCTAGCGGGAAGTGGTGAGCAGTTCTTC
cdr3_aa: CATSDRGGLAGSGEQFF

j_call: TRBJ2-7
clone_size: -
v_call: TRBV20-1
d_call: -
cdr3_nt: TGCAGTGCTAGTAAACAGGCCTACGAGCAGTACTTC
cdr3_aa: CSASKQAYEQYF

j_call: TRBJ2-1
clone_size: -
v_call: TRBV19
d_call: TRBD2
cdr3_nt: TGTGCCAGTAGTACCTATGATCGGACTAGCGGGAGGGACAATGAGCAGTTCTTC
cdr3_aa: CASSTYDRTSGRDNEQFF

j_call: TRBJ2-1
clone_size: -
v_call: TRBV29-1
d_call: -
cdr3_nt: TGCAGCGTACGGAAATCCTACAATGAGCAGTTCTTC
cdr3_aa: CSVRKSYNEQFF

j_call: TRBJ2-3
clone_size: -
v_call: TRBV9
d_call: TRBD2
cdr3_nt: TGTGCCAGCAGTGTGGGACCGGGACTAGCTTCGGATACGCAGTATTTT
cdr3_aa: CASSVGPGLASDTQYF

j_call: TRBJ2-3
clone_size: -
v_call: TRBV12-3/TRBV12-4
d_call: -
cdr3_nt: TGTGCCAGCAGAAGGAGCAGAGGGAGCACAGATACGCAGTATTTT
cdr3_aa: CASRRSRGSTDTQYF

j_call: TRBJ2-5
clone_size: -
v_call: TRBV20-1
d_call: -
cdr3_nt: TGCAGTGCTAGAGTTAGCCGGGGCCTTAGAGAAAATGAGCAGTACTTC
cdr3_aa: CSARVSRGLRENEQYF

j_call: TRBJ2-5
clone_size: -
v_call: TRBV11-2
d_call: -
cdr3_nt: TGTGCCAGCAGCCCCAGGGTACTAGAGACCCAGTACTTC
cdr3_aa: CASSPRVLETQYF

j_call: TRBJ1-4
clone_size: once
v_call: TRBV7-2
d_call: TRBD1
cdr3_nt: TGTGCCAGCAGCGCGGGACAGGGCTATGAAAAACTGTTTTTT
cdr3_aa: CASSAGQGYEKLFF

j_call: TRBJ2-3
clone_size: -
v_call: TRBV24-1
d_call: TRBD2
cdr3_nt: TGTGCCACCAGTGATCCAACCGCCGAGACTAGCGGGAGATGGGATACGCAGTATTTT
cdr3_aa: CATSDPTAETSGRWDTQYF

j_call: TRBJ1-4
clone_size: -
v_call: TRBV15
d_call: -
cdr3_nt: TGTGCCACCAGCAGAGACAGAGCAACTAATGAAAAACTGTTTTTT
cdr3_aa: CATSRDRATNEKLFF